This T cell receptor beta chain was captured in a study of blood T cell repertoires in COVID-19. Across the study: Acute and convalescent COVID-19 specimens originated in the United States, Italy and Spain.

Profiled with immunoSEQ multiplex PCR; TCRdb holds only in-frame clones, not every one. This sample has about 55,000 clones; about 79% occur once, and the top ten carry approximately 10%. CDR1 is GTSNPN, CDR2 SVGIG, per germline (reference sequence). V lost 2 bases, J lost 5 bases, and 7 bases lay in between. The CDR3 has 11 amino acids. The specimen was peripheral blood. The V and J genes are TRBV30 and TRBJ2-7, with a possible D match to TRBD2 (5 bases). The receptor was isolated from a man older than 75 with COVID-19, enrolled during active disease. The DNA of the CDR3 is TGTGCCTGGAGTTACGGGGACGAGCAGTACGTC. Amino acid sequence: CAWSYGDEQYV.